The clone carrying this T cell receptor beta chain has just a few counts. Vbeta (60) and Jbeta (13) primers were used in the PCR. Per the original methods: Among the unique TCR beta chains that a later analysis counted, 75 million to 85 million in all, around 11 million were shared. Clones were read by immunoSEQ multiplex PCR, and TCRdb kept only the in-frame ones, dropping some. V and J calls and clone size are those listed in that table; D and trimming were worked out from the DNA. The sample lists 60,000 to 70,000 clones, roughly 73% occurring once. This sample was taken from a study of cytomegalovirus exposure and HLA in healthy donors. Study overall: The Caucasian-associated ancestry cluster contained about four fifths of the approximately 400 genotyped donors.

Germline CDR1 reads SGHVS; CDR2 reads FQNEAQ. The CDR3 is made up of 15 amino acids. V was cut by 1 base and J by 3 bases, with 12 bases left in between. This rearrangement joins TRBV7-8 to TRBJ1-1; tentatively, D is TRBD1 (5 bases). This TCR was sampled from a male donor in good health and CMV-seropositive. Sequenced input: PBMCs. The CDR3 spells CASSLGGEGYTEAFF. DNA of the CDR3: TGTGCCAGCAGCTTAGGAGGGGAGGGGTACACTGAAGCTTTCTTT.